Below are 24 T cell receptor beta chains sequenced from a single sample in a study of cytomegalovirus exposure and HLA in healthy donors. The assay was immunoSEQ multiplex PCR, and TCRdb's table has in-frame clones only and misses some. This sample yields 100,000 to 150,000 clones, of which roughly 88% are seen a single time; approximately 2% belongs to the top ten. What was sequenced was PBMCs. These receptors all stem from a young man in good health and CMV-seronegative.

The chain employs TRBV4-1 and TRBJ2-7; 10 bases align to TRBD2. The V gene's germline CDR1 is MGHRA and CDR2 YSYEKL. The junction had 6 bases not matched to a gene; V was cut back by 1 base and J by 3 bases. CDR3 length: 16 amino acids. CDR3 sequence: CASSQVSSSGSYEQYF. As DNA, the CDR3 is TGCGCCAGCAGCCAAGTGTCCTCTAGCGGGAGCTACGAGCAGTACTTC.

This clone was seen more than once but under ten times. The chain uses TRBV23-1 and TRBJ1-2; D is unclear. TRBV23-1 is annotated as an ORF whose role is uncertain. Trimming took 3 bases from V and 7 from J, leaving 6 bases between them. CDR3 length: 11 amino acids. CDR3 region: CASSHLCGYTF. CDR3 nucleotide sequence: TGCGCCAGCAGTCATCTGTGTGGCTACACCTTC.

V gene TRBV28 combines with J gene TRBJ1-1, with 8 bases that match TRBD1. CDR3 length equals 18 residues. Germline assignment: CDR1 MDHEN and CDR2 SYDVKM. Trimming cost V 4 bases and J 1 base; bases outside gene matches: 14. The DNA of the CDR3 is TGTGCCAGCAGTTGGAATGGGACAGGTAAGGAATGGAACACTGAAGCTTTCTTT. As protein: CASSWNGTGKEWNTEAFF.

The chain carries TRBV10-3 and TRBJ1-2, with 9 nucleotides matching TRBD1. CDR3 length: 15 amino acids. Trimming took 6 bases from V and 3 from J; bases not matched to a gene: 8. CDR1 ENHRY and CDR2 SYGVKD come from the germline V gene. CDR3 sequence reads: CAIRRTGVEDYGYTF. Here the CDR3 DNA reads TGTGCCATCAGGAGGACAGGGGTTGAAGACTATGGCTACACCTTC.

The V and J genes are TRBV18 and TRBJ2-5; D gene ambiguous. Germline V CDR1 and CDR2: KGHSH, LQKENI. The CDR3 has 13 amino acids. V was trimmed by 4 bases and J by 3 bases, leaving 9 bases between them. The CDR3 nucleotides read TGTGCCAGCTCACTTCACAGTAAAGAGACCCAGTACTTC. Its protein is CASSLHSKETQYF.

V is TRBV27 and J is TRBJ2-2, with TRBD2 matching 7 bases. The V gene's germline CDR1 is MNHEY and CDR2 SMNVEV (reference sequence). The V segment lost 7 bases and the J segment 0 bases; nucleotides outside the gene matches: 8. This CDR3 region has 16 residues. The CDR3, as DNA: TGTGCCAGCAAGTTGAGACTAGCAGCGAACACCGGGGAGCTGTTTTTT. Protein: CASKLRLAANTGELFF.

The rearrangement uses TRBV29-1 and TRBJ2-3; possibly TRBD2 for D (6 bases). Germline loops: CDR1 SQVTM, CDR2 ANQGSEA. Between the trimmed V and J ends, which lost 4 bases and 4 bases, there was a span of 9 bases. The length of the CDR3 is 12 residues. In nucleotides, the CDR3 is TGCAGCGTTGGTAGGGAGGCAGATACGCAGTATTTT. It is translated as CSVGREADTQYF.

CDR3 sequence reads: CASSSKQNRGTNEKLFF. The DNA for the CDR3 is TGTGCCAGCAGCTCCAAACAGAACAGGGGGACTAATGAAAAACTGTTTTTT. V and J are TRBV7-9 and TRBJ1-4, with 8 nucleotides matching TRBD1. The germline V gene encodes CDR1 SEHNR and CDR2 FQNEAQ (reference sequence). V was clipped by 4 bases and J by 2 bases; unmatched bases: 9. The CDR3 totals 17 residues.

The chain is built from TRBV2 and TRBJ2-5; D might be TRBD2 (6 bases). The CDR3 has 14 residues. Trimming left V 6 bases short and J 0 bases short, with 11 bases between. Germline loops: CDR1 SNHLY, CDR2 FYNNEI. CDR3 sequence reads: CASRPGLYQETQYF. The CDR3 nucleotides are TGTGCCAGCAGACCGGGACTGTACCAAGAGACCCAGTACTTC.

V usage is TRBV5-1 and J usage is TRBJ2-7; a possible D gene is TRBD2 (5 bases). CDR3 size: 12 residues. V shed 5 bases and J shed 3 bases, with 9 bases lying between them. The germline gives CDR1 SGHRS, CDR2 YFSETQ. CDR3 sequence (DNA): TGCGCCAGCAGGAGAGAGGGCTACGAGCAGTACTTC. Translation gives CASRREGYEQYF.

The chain uses TRBV5-5 and TRBJ2-1; the match to TRBD2 covers 11 bases. The CDR3 length is 19 residues. The germline CDR1 and CDR2 sequences are SGHKS and YYEKEE (reference sequence). V shed 4 bases and J 4 bases; nucleotides not matched to a gene: 16. DNA of the CDR3: TGTGCCAGCAGCGCCCAGACAGGGTCGGGACTAGCGGCGTACAATGAGCAGTTCTTC. Encoded protein: CASSAQTGSGLAAYNEQFF.

J is TRBJ2-7 and V is TRBV27; 10 positions match TRBD1. The CDR3 has 15 residues. Germline V gene data show CDR1 as MNHEY and CDR2 as SMNVEV (reference sequence). V shed 3 bases, J shed 3 bases, and the junction held 5 bases outside the gene matches. The CDR3 coding sequence is TGTGCCAGCAGTTTGACGGGACAGGGGCGCTACGAGCAGTACTTC. Translating gives CASSLTGQGRYEQYF.

The chain couples TRBV27 to TRBJ2-1; D is perhaps TRBD1 (7 bases). Trimming removed 5 bases from V and 6 bases from J, with 17 bases in between. The CDR3 is made up of 15 amino acids. Germline V CDR1 and CDR2: MNHEY, SMNVEV (reference sequence). The CDR3 is CASSELRDSFNEQFF. CDR3 bases: TGTGCCAGCAGTGAACTGCGGGACAGCTTCAATGAGCAGTTCTTC.

The V call is TRBV5-4, the J call TRBJ2-3, with D uncertain. Trimming shortened V by 4 bases and J by 4 bases, and 13 bases separated the two germline ends. Germline V gives CDR1 SGHNT, CDR2 YYREEE (reference sequence). The CDR3 has 14 amino acids. This CDR3 reads CASSLVDGADTQYF. As DNA, the CDR3 is TGTGCCAGCAGCCTCGTGGATGGAGCAGATACGCAGTATTTT. The full variable domain, in which reference TRBV5-4 and TRBJ2-3 provide the parts outside the CDR3, is ETGVTQSPTHLIKTRGQQVTLRCSSQSGHNTVSWYQQALGQGPQFIFQYYREEENGRGNFPPRFSGLQFPNYSSELNVNALELDDSALYLCASSLVDGADTQYFGPGTRLTVL.

This clone was found once. V usage is TRBV6-6 and J usage is TRBJ2-1; 8 bases are shared with TRBD1. Germline V gene lookup returns CDR1 MNHNY and CDR2 SVGAGI (reference sequence). V shed 4 bases and J 3 bases; nucleotides not matched to a gene: 5. CDR3 length equals 15 residues. The DNA of the CDR3 is TGTGCCAGCAGTTTTTCCGGGACAGGCTACAATGAGCAGTTCTTC. Its protein is CASSFSGTGYNEQFF.

The chain recombines TRBV12-5 with TRBJ2-7; D uncertain. CDR1 and CDR2 from the germline V gene are LGHNT and FRNRAP. The CDR3 has 14 residues. Trimming shortened V by 3 bases and J by 0 bases, and 9 bases separated the two germline ends. The CDR3 nucleotides are TGTGCTAGTGGTTTTTTCCTTTACTCCTACGAGCAGTACTTC. It translates to CASGFFLYSYEQYF.

The CDR3 reads CASSLGGVDEQYF. The CDR3, as DNA: TGTGCCAGCAGCCTGGGAGGCGTCGACGAGCAGTACTTC. The V call is TRBV7-6, the J call TRBJ2-7, with D perhaps TRBD2 (6 bases). Germline assignment: CDR1 SGHVS and CDR2 FNYEAQ. The V gene lost 5 bases and the J gene lost 5 bases, with 13 bases spanning the gap. This CDR3 comprises 13 residues. The full variable domain, in which reference TRBV7-6 and TRBJ2-7 provide the parts outside the CDR3, is GAGVSQSPRYKVTKRGQDVALRCDPISGHVSLYWYRQALGQGPEFLTYFNYEAQQDKSGLPNDRFSAERPEGSISTLTIQRTEQRDSAMYRCASSLGGVDEQYFGPGTRLTVT.

V is TRBV28 and J is TRBJ1-5; D possibly corresponds to TRBD1 (6 bases). The CDR3 contains 16 residues. Germline-derived CDR1 and CDR2 are MDHEN and SYDVKM. With 3 bases removed from V and 3 bases from J, the gap between germline ends came to 15 bases. For the CDR3, the DNA is TGTGCCAGCAGTTTTGGTACCAGGGGCTACAATCAGCCCCAGCATTTT. Translating it yields CASSFGTRGYNQPQHF.

The chain employs TRBV11-2 and TRBJ2-7, with 7 bases aligning to TRBD1. The CDR3 sequence is 17 residues long. The germline V gene has CDR1 SGHAT and CDR2 FQNNGV. The trim removed 0 bases at V and 7 bases at J, leaving 15 bases unmatched. The DNA for the CDR3 is TGTGCCAGCAGCTTAGATCTCAAGACAGGGAACGCTAAGGAGCAGTACTTC. Amino acid sequence: CASSLDLKTGNAKEQYF.

The rearrangement links TRBV5-1 to TRBJ2-5, with TRBD1 matching over 7 bases. This CDR3 is built from 16 residues. Trimming removed 4 bases from V and 5 bases from J; junction bases left unmatched: 14. Per germline, CDR1 SGHRS and CDR2 YFSETQ. Here the CDR3 DNA reads TGCGCCAGCAGCGCCGATCCGACAGGGCGAGGTGAGACCCAGTACTTC. It yields the protein CASSADPTGRGETQYF.

The chain recombines TRBV27 with TRBJ2-1; 8 bases match TRBD2. The CDR3 totals 16 residues. Unmatched junction bases numbered 7, after V lost 4 bases and J lost 2 bases. Germline CDR1 MNHEY, CDR2 SMNVEV (reference sequence). The CDR3: CASSWMLSGAYNEQFF. The DNA of the CDR3 is TGTGCCAGCAGTTGGATGCTTAGCGGGGCCTACAATGAGCAGTTCTTC.

V gene TRBV7-2 combines with J gene TRBJ1-1, with unresolved D. The V gene's germline CDR1 is SGHTA and CDR2 FQGNSA. Trimming stripped 2 bases from V and 8 bases from J, with 6 bases between. CDR3 length: 11 residues. The CDR3 region is CASSLYREAFF. Written as DNA, the CDR3 is TGTGCCAGCAGCTTATACCGGGAAGCTTTCTTT.

V and J are TRBV6-4 and TRBJ2-1; TRBD2 matches 11 bases. Trimming removed 5 bases from V and 8 bases from J; junction bases left unmatched: 5. The CDR3 runs to 14 residues. Per germline, CDR1 MRHNA and CDR2 SNTAGT. The DNA of the CDR3 is TGTGCCAGCAGTTTAGCGGGAGGGTCGGATGAGCAGTTCTTC. It encodes CASSLAGGSDEQFF.

The chain carries TRBV6-5 and TRBJ2-7; D is unresolved. Germline CDR1 is MNHEY and CDR2 is SVGAGI. Between the trimmed V and J ends, which lost 6 bases and 7 bases, there was a span of 13 bases. The CDR3 has 12 residues. CDR3 protein: CASRGSRWEQYF. In DNA, the CDR3 is TGTGCCAGCAGAGGCTCTAGGTGGGAGCAGTACTTC.